This TCR beta chain stems from a study of cytomegalovirus exposure and HLA in healthy donors. The study's findings and limits: Among TCR beta chains, those listed as cytomegalovirus-associated numbered roughly 150.

CDR3 length: 18 residues. CDR1 is MNHEY and CDR2 is SMNVEV in the germline V gene (reference sequence). The ends were cut back, 2 bases at V and 0 bases at J, with 17 bases in the middle. A remark on this clone: Its antigen is not known.

Sequenced by immunoSEQ multiplex PCR; TCRdb stores in-frame clones only, minus some. The repertoire holds 220,000 or so clones, with 75% to 95% as singletons. The TCR sequence derives from a woman aged 18 to 35 in good health and CMV-seronegative. This sequence joins TRBV27 and TRBJ2-1, with TRBD2 as a possible D gene (6 bases). The sequencing input was PBMCs. The CDR3 spells CASSLNPVGGISYNEQFF. DNA of the CDR3: TGTGCCAGCAGTTTAAACCCGGTAGGCGGGATCTCCTACAATGAGCAGTTCTTC.